The subject of this entry is one TCR beta chain. Its target is unknown. The data are from a study of T cell responses to AZD1222 COVID-19 vaccine. This CDR3 has 14 residues. The V end was cut by 7 bases, the J end by 3 bases, with 15 bases between. The germline V gene encodes CDR1 SGHAT and CDR2 FQNNGV. General observations from the study: Of spike-specific TCRs, nearly half reportedly target regions left unmutated in variants.

Repertoires were generated with immunoSEQ multiplex PCR, while TCRdb's copy carries only in-frame clones and drops some. The sample consists of about 110,000 clones, roughly nine tenths of them appearing once. This specimen was peripheral blood, taken 28 days after the second AZD1222 dose. The source is an adult who received the AZD1222 COVID-19 vaccine. J is TRBJ1-1 and V is TRBV11-2; D possibly corresponds to TRBD1 (6 bases). Here the CDR3 reads CASKTTQGDTEAFF. The CDR3 nucleotides read TGTGCCAGCAAAACAACACAGGGAGACACTGAAGCTTTCTTT.